This TCR beta chain stems from a study of tumor and adjacent non-tumor tissue in lung cancer. CDR1 is SGHAT and CDR2 is FQNNGV in the germline V gene. This CDR3 region has 14 residues. Trimming pared 11 bases from V and 4 bases from J, leaving 20 bases between. No cell sorting was done before RNA was extracted from the tissue. TCRbeta libraries were built with three rounds of nested PCR, modified from ARM-PCR. TCRdb processed the multiplex PCR reads anew with MiXCR; each CDR3 protein has one entry. The sample lists some 99,000 distinct CDR3 sequences; roughly 74% were seen once. J is TRBJ2-5 and V is TRBV11-2, with D perhaps TRBD1 or TRBD2 (5 bases each). The receptor's source is a woman aged 55 to 70 with non-small cell lung cancer. The specimen was lung tumor tissue. The CDR3 DNA is TGTGCCCGCAACAAGCTGGGGGTGCTAGAGACCCAGTACTTC. Its translation: CARNKLGVLETQYF. The full variable domain, with the rest looked up from reference TRBV11-2 and TRBJ2-5, is EAGVAQSPRYKIIEKRQSVAFWCNPISGHATLYWYQQILGQGPKLLIQFQNNGVVDDSQLPKDRFSAERLKGVDSTLKIQPAKLEDSAVYLCARNKLGVLETQYFGPGTRLLVL.